A selection of T cell receptor beta chains follows, all from one sample in a study of shared clonotypes between healthy human individuals. Using immunoSEQ multiplex PCR, the repertoire was profiled, and TCRdb retains in-frame clones only, with some absent. The sample contains 950,000 to 1,300,000 clones, about 74% of which appear only once. Sequences were obtained from memory CD4+ T cells sorted from blood. The receptors stem from a man between 18 and 35 years old in good health. Each CDR3 is given with its conserved first and last residue. D genes are given only for firm matches. Clone sizes are given selectively: once, few, many, or a class where the clone is expanded.

TRBD2	TRBV30	once	TRBJ2-3	CAWSPARLAGYTDTQYF	TGTGCCTGGAGTCCGGCGAGACTAGCGGGGTACACAGATACGCAGTATTTT
NA	TRBV2	NA	TRBJ1-5	CASSESGSKNQPQHF	TGTGCCAGCAGTGAGTCCGGGTCTAAGAATCAGCCCCAGCATTTT
NA	TRBV5-1	NA	TRBJ2-1	CASSTGQNTYNEQFF	TGCGCCAGCAGCACGGGACAAAATACCTACAATGAGCAGTTCTTC
TRBD2	TRBV10-3	NA	TRBJ2-3	CAISEGSSGRVDTQYF	TGTGCCATCAGTGAAGGGTCTAGCGGGAGGGTAGATACGCAGTATTTT
NA	TRBV5-1	NA	TRBJ1-4	CASSRDGEIQEKLFF	TGCGCCAGCAGCCGCGACGGGGAAATCCAAGAAAAACTGTTTTTT
NA	TRBV6-1	NA	TRBJ1-4	CAITGTNEKLFF	TGTGCCATCACAGGGACTAATGAAAAACTGTTTTTT
NA	TRBV5-1	NA	TRBJ1-1	CASSLRDSLIMNTEAFF	TGCGCCAGCAGCCTACGAGACAGCCTAATAATGAACACTGAAGCTTTCTTT
NA	TRBV7-7	NA	TRBJ2-1	CASSPNRDNEQFF	TGTGCTAGCAGCCCAAACAGGGACAATGAGCAGTTCTTC
NA	TRBV6-5	NA	TRBJ2-5	CASSPYREETQYF	TGTGCCAGCAGCCCCTACAGGGAAGAGACCCAGTACTTC
TRBD1	TRBV5-1	NA	TRBJ2-7	CASSSTVWDRTYEQYF	TGCGCCAGCAGCTCAACGGTGTGGGACAGGACCTACGAGCAGTACTTC
NA	TRBV27	few	TRBJ2-7	CASSLAPTRPEQYF	TGTGCCAGCAGTTTAGCCCCGACTAGGCCTGAGCAGTACTTC
NA	TRBV4-1	NA	TRBJ1-2	CASSLSRDVYGYTF	TGCGCCAGCAGCCTTTCCCGGGACGTCTATGGCTACACCTTC
TRBD1	TRBV29-1	NA	TRBJ1-4	CSVTGTGGANEKLFF	TGCAGCGTTACCGGGACAGGGGGTGCTAATGAAAAACTGTTTTTT
NA	TRBV6-5	NA	TRBJ2-3	CASSPGVARGDTQYF	TGTGCCAGCAGCCCCGGAGTGGCCCGGGGGGATACGCAGTATTTT
TRBD1	TRBV5-6	many	TRBJ2-1	CASSPETGGNEQFF	TGTGCCAGCAGCCCGGAAACAGGGGGGAATGAGCAGTTCTTC
NA	TRBV30	NA	TRBJ1-1	CAWREGRSEAFF	TGTGCCTGGAGGGAGGGTCGCTCTGAAGCTTTCTTT
TRBD2	TRBV6-4	NA	TRBJ2-7	CASSDSRLAGGRGEQYF	TGTGCCAGCAGTGACTCGAGACTAGCGGGGGGGAGAGGCGAGCAGTACTTC
TRBD1	TRBV19	NA	TRBJ2-2	CASSRQGANTGELFF	TGTGCCAGTAGCCGACAGGGGGCAAACACCGGGGAGCTGTTTTTT
NA	TRBV25-1	NA	TRBJ2-1	CASSNDKSAQFF	TGTGCCAGCAGCAACGATAAGTCAGCGCAGTTCTTC
TRBD1	TRBV4-1	NA	TRBJ2-1	CASSHGSDRVYNEQFF	TGCGCCAGCAGCCACGGATCCGACAGGGTCTACAATGAGCAGTTCTTC